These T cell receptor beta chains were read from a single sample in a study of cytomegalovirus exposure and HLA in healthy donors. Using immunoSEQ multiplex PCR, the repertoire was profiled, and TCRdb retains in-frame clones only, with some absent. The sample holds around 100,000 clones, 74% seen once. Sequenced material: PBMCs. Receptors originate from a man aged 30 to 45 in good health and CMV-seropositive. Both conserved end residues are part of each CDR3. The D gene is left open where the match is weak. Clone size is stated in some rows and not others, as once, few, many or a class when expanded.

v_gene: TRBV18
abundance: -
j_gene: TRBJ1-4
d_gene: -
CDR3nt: TGTGCCAGCTCACCTTGGGGAGCTAATGAAAAACTGTTTTTT
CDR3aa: CASSPWGANEKLFF

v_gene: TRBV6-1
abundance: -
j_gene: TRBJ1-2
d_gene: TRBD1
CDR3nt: TGTGCCAGCAGTTGGAAGGGACAGGGGGTCAATGGCTACACCTTC
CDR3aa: CASSWKGQGVNGYTF

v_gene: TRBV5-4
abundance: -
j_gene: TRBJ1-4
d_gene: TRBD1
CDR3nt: TGTGCCAGCAGCCCGGACAGGGTGGATGAAAAACTGTTTTTT
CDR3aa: CASSPDRVDEKLFF

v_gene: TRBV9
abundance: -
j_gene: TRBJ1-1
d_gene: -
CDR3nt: TGTGCCAGCAGCGCCACCAGTGGGAACACTGAAGCTTTCTTT
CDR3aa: CASSATSGNTEAFF

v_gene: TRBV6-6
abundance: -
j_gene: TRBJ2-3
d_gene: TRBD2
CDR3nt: TGTGCCAGCAGCTTTAGCGGGGAAAACACAGATACGCAGTATTTT
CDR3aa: CASSFSGENTDTQYF

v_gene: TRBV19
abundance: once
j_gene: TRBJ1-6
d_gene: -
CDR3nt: TGTGCCAGTAGTATAGATACGGCAGGGTATTCACCCCTCCACTTT
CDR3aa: CASSIDTAGYSPLHF

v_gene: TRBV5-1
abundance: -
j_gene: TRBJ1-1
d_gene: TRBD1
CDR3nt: TGCGCCAGCAGCTTGGTACAGGGGGACACTGAAGCTTTCTTT
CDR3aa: CASSLVQGDTEAFF

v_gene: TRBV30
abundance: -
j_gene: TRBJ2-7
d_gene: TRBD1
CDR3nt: TGTGCCTGGAAGACCGGACAGGGGGCCTACGAGCAGTACTTC
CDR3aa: CAWKTGQGAYEQYF

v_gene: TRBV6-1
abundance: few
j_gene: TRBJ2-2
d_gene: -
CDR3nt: TGTGCCAGCAGTACAGGTTTAGGGAACACCGGGGAGCTGTTTTTT
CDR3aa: CASSTGLGNTGELFF

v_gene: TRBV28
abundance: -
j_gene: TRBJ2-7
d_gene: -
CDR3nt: TGTGCCAGTCAGAGGGGGAGCTCCTACGAGCAGTACTTC
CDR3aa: CASQRGSSYEQYF

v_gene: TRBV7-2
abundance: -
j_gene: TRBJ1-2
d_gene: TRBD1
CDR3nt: TGTGCCAGCAGCCCCCGACAGGGAAGCTATGGCTACCCCTTC
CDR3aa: CASSPRQGSYGYPF

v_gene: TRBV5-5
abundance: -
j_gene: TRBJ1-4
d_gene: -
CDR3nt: TGTGCCAGCACCTTAAACACAGGGAACGAAAAACTGTTTTTT
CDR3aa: CASTLNTGNEKLFF

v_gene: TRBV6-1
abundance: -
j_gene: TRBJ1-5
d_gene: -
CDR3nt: TGTGCCAGCAGTGAAGCACGAGGACAGCCCCAGCATTTT
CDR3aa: CASSEARGQPQHF

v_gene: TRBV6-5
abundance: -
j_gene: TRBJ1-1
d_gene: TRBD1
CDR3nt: TGTGCCAGCAGAAAGACAGGGGCCAGCACTGAAGCTTTCTTT
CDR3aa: CASRKTGASTEAFF

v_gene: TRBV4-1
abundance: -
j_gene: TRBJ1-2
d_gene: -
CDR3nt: TGCGCCAGCAGCCTGGCGCGAGGAAACTATGGCTACACCTTC
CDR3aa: CASSLARGNYGYTF

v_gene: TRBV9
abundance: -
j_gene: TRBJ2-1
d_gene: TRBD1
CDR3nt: TGTGCCAGCAGCGCGACAGGGACCTCTTACAATGAGCAGTTCTTC
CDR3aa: CASSATGTSYNEQFF

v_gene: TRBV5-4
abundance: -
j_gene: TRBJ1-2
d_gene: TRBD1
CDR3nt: TGTGCCAGCAGCTCCGACAGGGGCCCCCGGCAGGGCTACACCTTC
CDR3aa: CASSSDRGPRQGYTF

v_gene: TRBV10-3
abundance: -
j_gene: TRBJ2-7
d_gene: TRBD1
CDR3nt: TGTGCCATCTCCCCGAGACAGGGAGTCTACGAGCAGTACTTC
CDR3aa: CAISPRQGVYEQYF

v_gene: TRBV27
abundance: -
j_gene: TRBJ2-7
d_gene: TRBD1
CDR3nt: TGTGCCAGCTGGCGACAGGGATCCTACGAGCAGTACTTC
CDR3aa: CASWRQGSYEQYF

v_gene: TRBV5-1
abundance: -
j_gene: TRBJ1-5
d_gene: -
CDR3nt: TGCGCCAGCAGCTTGCTTCCAGGGATGGATCAGCCCCAGCATTTT
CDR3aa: CASSLLPGMDQPQHF

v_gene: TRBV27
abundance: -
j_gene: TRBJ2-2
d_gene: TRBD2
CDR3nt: TGTGCCAGCAGTTTATCGGGGACTAGCGGGGCGAACACCGGGGAGCTGTTTTTT
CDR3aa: CASSLSGTSGANTGELFF

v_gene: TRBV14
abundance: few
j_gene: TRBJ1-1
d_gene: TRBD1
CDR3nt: TGTGCCAGCAGCCGGCCGGTGACAGGGAGGAACACTGAAGCTTTCTTT
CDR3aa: CASSRPVTGRNTEAFF

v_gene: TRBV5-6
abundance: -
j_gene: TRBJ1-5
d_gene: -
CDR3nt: TGTGCCAGCAGCTTAGTGGGGGGTAGCAATCAGCCCCAGCATTTT
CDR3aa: CASSLVGGSNQPQHF

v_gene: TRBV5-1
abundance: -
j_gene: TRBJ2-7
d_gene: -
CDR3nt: TGCGCCAGCAGCGTAAGTACCCCCAGGCCTGTCTCCTACGAGCAGTACTTC
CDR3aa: CASSVSTPRPVSYEQYF

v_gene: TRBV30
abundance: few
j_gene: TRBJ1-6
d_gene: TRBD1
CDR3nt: TGTGCCTGGAGCCGGACAGGGGGCTCACCCCTCCACTTT
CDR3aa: CAWSRTGGSPLHF

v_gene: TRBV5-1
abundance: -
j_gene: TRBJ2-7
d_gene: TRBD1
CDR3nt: TGCGCCAGCAGCTTGGATCGCTCGGGACAGGGCTACGAGCAGTACTTC
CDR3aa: CASSLDRSGQGYEQYF

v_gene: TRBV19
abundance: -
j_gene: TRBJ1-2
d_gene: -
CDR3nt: TGTGCCAGTACCTTAACCGGACAGCTCTCTAACTATGGCTACACCTTC
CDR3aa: CASTLTGQLSNYGYTF

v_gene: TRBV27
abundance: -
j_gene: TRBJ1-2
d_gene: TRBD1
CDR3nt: TGTGCCAGCAGTCCAGACAGGGGGCAAGGGGGCTATGGCTACACCTTC
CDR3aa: CASSPDRGQGGYGYTF

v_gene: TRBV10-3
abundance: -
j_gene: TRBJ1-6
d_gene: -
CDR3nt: TGTGCCGCATCAGGGGCAGAAGTACAGGATTCACCCCTCCACTTT
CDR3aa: CAASGAEVQDSPLHF

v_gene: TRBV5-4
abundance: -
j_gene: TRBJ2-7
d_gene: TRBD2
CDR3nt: TGTGCCAGCAGCCCGGGGACTAGCGGGGTCTACGAGCAGTACTTC
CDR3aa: CASSPGTSGVYEQYF

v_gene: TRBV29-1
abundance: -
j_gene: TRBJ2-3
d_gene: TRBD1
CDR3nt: TGCAGCGCCGGACAGGGTCCTATCACAGATACGCAGTATTTT
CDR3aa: CSAGQGPITDTQYF

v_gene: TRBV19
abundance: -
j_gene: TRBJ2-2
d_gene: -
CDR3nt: TGTGCCAGTAGTGTACAGATGAACACCGGGGAGCTGTTTTTT
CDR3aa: CASSVQMNTGELFF

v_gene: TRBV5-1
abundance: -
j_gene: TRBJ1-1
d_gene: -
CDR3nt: TGCGCCAGCAGCTTGTCAGGGGAATTCACTGAAGCTTTCTTT
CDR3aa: CASSLSGEFTEAFF

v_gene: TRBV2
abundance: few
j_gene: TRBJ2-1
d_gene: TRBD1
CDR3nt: TGTGCCAGCAGTAGAACGGGACAGGGTGAGCAGTTCTTC
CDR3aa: CASSRTGQGEQFF

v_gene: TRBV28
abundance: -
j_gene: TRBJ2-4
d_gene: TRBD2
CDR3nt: TGTGCCAGCAGTTTTCGGGGGGAAGCGGGAAACATTCAGTACTTC
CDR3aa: CASSFRGEAGNIQYF

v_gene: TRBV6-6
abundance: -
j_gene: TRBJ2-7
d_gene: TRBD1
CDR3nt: TGTGCCAGCAGTTACAGGCGGGACAGGGCAAACGAGCAGTACTTC
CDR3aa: CASSYRRDRANEQYF

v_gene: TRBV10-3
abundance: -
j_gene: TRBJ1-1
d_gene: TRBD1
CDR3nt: TGTGCCATCAGTGAGTTGGAGGGGGCTTGGGCTTTCTTT
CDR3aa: CAISELEGAWAFF

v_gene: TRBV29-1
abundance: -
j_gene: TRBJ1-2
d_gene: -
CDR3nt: TGCAGCGTTGAAGAGGGGAGGACGCGCTACACCTTC
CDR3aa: CSVEEGRTRYTF

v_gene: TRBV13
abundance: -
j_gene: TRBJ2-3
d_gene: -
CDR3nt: TGTGCCAGCAGCTTAGGGGCGGCAGGTTGGGAGCCCACAGATACGCAGTATTTT
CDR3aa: CASSLGAAGWEPTDTQYF

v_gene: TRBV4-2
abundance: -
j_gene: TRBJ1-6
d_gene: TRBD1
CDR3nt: TGTGCCAGCAGCAGGGCCGGGACAGGGAACTCACCCCTCCACTTT
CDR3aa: CASSRAGTGNSPLHF